Listed below are T cell receptor beta chains from one sample, sequenced in a study of cytomegalovirus exposure and HLA in healthy donors. Sequencing was performed with immunoSEQ multiplex PCR; in TCRdb, only in-frame clones are kept and a portion is missing. The table includes about 160,000 clones, over 80% detected once. Material for sequencing was PBMCs. The receptors originated from a boy younger than 10 in good health and CMV-seronegative. Each CDR3 is given with its conserved first and last residue. A D gene is named only where the DNA matches it firmly. Part of the rows lack a size; the others show once, few, many or a class for expanded clones.

D gene,V gene,J gene,clone size,CDR3 DNA,CDR3 protein
NA,TRBV29-1,TRBJ2-5,NA,TGCAGCGTTGCCGGGGGACCCCACGGGGAGACCCAGTACTTC,CSVAGGPHGETQYF
NA,TRBV27,TRBJ2-1,NA,TGTGCCAGCAGTACCCGTCGGGTCTACAATGAGCAGTTCTTC,CASSTRRVYNEQFF
NA,TRBV10-3,TRBJ2-2,once,TGTGCCATGAGTCGGGGCGGGGAGCTGTTTTTT,CAMSRGGELFF
NA,TRBV7-9,TRBJ1-2,NA,TGTGCCAGCAGCTTGGGGGGTTTTAACTATGGCTACACCTTC,CASSLGGFNYGYTF
TRBD2,TRBV7-2,TRBJ2-3,once,TGTGCCAGCAGCGTCGGACTAGCGGGGGTAGATACGCAGTATTTT,CASSVGLAGVDTQYF
NA,TRBV25-1,TRBJ1-6,NA,TGTGCCAGCAGTGAATCCAGGGGACGGTCACCCCTCCACTTT,CASSESRGRSPLHF
NA,TRBV6-5,TRBJ1-5,NA,TGTGCCAGCAGTTACTCGGCGGGGGGAAATCAGCCCCAGCATTTT,CASSYSAGGNQPQHF
NA,TRBV21-1,TRBJ2-3,NA,TGTGCCAGCAGCAAAGAAAGAGAGGGCACAGATACGCAGTATTTT,CASSKEREGTDTQYF
NA,TRBV7-2,TRBJ2-2,NA,TGTGCCAGCAGCTTATCGGGAGACACCGGGGAGCTGTTTTTT,CASSLSGDTGELFF
TRBD1,TRBV4-3,TRBJ2-7,NA,TGCGCCAGCAGCCAAGAGCGGACAGGTACCGCTTACGAGCAGTACTTC,CASSQERTGTAYEQYF
TRBD1,TRBV7-9,TRBJ2-7,NA,TGTGCCAGCAGCTTACAAGGGGCAGGGGGTTTATACGAGCAGTACTTC,CASSLQGAGGLYEQYF
TRBD2,TRBV9,TRBJ2-1,NA,TGTGCCAGCAGCGTAGCTCCTAGCGGGAGGACATACAATGAGCAGTTCTTC,CASSVAPSGRTYNEQFF
NA,TRBV11-1,TRBJ2-7,NA,TGTGCCAGCAGCCGGGGAGTCGAGCAGTACTTC,CASSRGVEQYF
NA,TRBV15,TRBJ2-2,NA,TGTGCCACCAGCAGAGAGCAGGGACTGGCGAACACCGGGGAGCTGTTTTTT,CATSREQGLANTGELFF
NA,TRBV5-1,TRBJ2-2,NA,TGCGCCAGCAGCTTCGACACCGGGGAGCTGTTTTTT,CASSFDTGELFF
TRBD1,TRBV9,TRBJ2-7,NA,TGTGCCAGCAGCGAAACAGGGGGCGAGCAGTACTTC,CASSETGGEQYF
NA,TRBV29-1,TRBJ2-1,NA,TGCAGCGCAGAAGGTCTGCGGGGAGTAGTCGATGAGCAGTTCTTC,CSAEGLRGVVDEQFF
NA,TRBV4-1,TRBJ2-5,NA,TGCGCCAGCAGCCCCCTCGACGGGAGCTTTCAGAGGCAGTACTTC,CASSPLDGSFQRQYF
TRBD1,TRBV28,TRBJ1-3,NA,TGTGCCAGCAGTTACCGACAGGGTGGAAACACCATATATTTT,CASSYRQGGNTIYF
NA,TRBV19,TRBJ1-2,NA,TGTGCCAGTAGTACGCAAATGGTAGTGAACTATGGCTACACCTTC,CASSTQMVVNYGYTF
NA,TRBV6-5,TRBJ2-2,NA,TGTGCCAGCAGTCCACAGGGCACCGGGGAGCTGTTTTTT,CASSPQGTGELFF
TRBD1,TRBV6-5,TRBJ1-3,NA,TGTGCCAGCAGGCGACAGGGGTATGGAAACACCATATATTTT,CASRRQGYGNTIYF
TRBD1,TRBV4-3,TRBJ1-1,NA,TGCGCCAGCAGCCCAGACAGGGGGAGGACTGAAGCTTTCTTT,CASSPDRGRTEAFF
NA,TRBV5-1,TRBJ2-3,NA,TGCGCCAGCAGCTTGGAGGGGAGGCGGGCAGATACGCAGTATTTT,CASSLEGRRADTQYF
TRBD1,TRBV19,TRBJ2-7,NA,TGTGCCAGTAGTAGGGACAGGGGGTACGAGCAGTACTTC,CASSRDRGYEQYF
TRBD1,TRBV27,TRBJ1-2,NA,TGTGCCAGCAGTTTATTGCCCCGGCAGGGGGCATATGGCTACACCTTC,CASSLLPRQGAYGYTF
TRBD1,TRBV13,TRBJ1-1,NA,TGTGCCAGCAGCTCAGGGGGGGGGACTGAAGCTTTCTTT,CASSSGGGTEAFF
NA,TRBV18,TRBJ1-5,few,TGTGCCAGCTCACCTGGGGGGGCTGATCAGCCCCAGCATTTT,CASSPGGADQPQHF
NA,TRBV30,TRBJ1-2,NA,TGTGCCTGGAGTGCCCAGGGGTACTATGGCTACACCTTC,CAWSAQGYYGYTF
NA,TRBV2,TRBJ2-7,once,TGTGCCAGCGCCGGCGACAGGACCAGCTCCTACGAGCAGTACTTC,CASAGDRTSSYEQYF
NA,TRBV5-6,TRBJ2-1,NA,TGTGCCAGCAGCCTCGGGATAGAGGGATGGGTCTACAATGAGCAGTTCTTC,CASSLGIEGWVYNEQFF
NA,TRBV5-8,TRBJ2-6,NA,TGTGCCAGCAGCTTAAGGGGGTTCGTCTCTGGGGCCAACGTCCTGACTTTC,CASSLRGFVSGANVLTF
NA,TRBV28,TRBJ2-3,few,TGTGCCAGCAGTTTATACAGGGCTACGCAGTATTTT,CASSLYRATQYF
NA,TRBV6-5,TRBJ1-5,NA,TGTGCCAGCAGCCCCTGGGAGAGACAGCCCCAGCATTTT,CASSPWERQPQHF
TRBD2,TRBV30,TRBJ2-3,NA,TGTGCCTGGTCCTCGGGACTAGCGGGAGCAGATACGCAGTATTTT,CAWSSGLAGADTQYF
TRBD2,TRBV9,TRBJ2-1,NA,TGTGCCAGCAGCGGAACTAGCGCCCGCTCCTACAATGAGCAGTTCTTC,CASSGTSARSYNEQFF
NA,TRBV6-5,TRBJ1-2,once,TGTGCCAGCAGTTACGGGCGGGAGAACTATGGCTACACCTTC,CASSYGRENYGYTF
TRBD1,TRBV9,TRBJ1-2,NA,TGTGCCAGCACCGGGACAGGGGCTGGCTACACCTTC,CASTGTGAGYTF
NA,TRBV6-6,TRBJ1-5,NA,TGTGCCAGCAGTTCTAAGTCACATCAGCCCCAGCATTTT,CASSSKSHQPQHF
NA,TRBV11-2,TRBJ2-2,NA,TGTGCCAGCAGTTCCCGCGGTATCAACACCGGGGAGCTGTTTTTT,CASSSRGINTGELFF